What follows describes a single T cell receptor beta chain. The antigen is not known. This CDR3 has 16 residues. The germline V gene encodes CDR1 SGHTS and CDR2 YDEGEE. V was trimmed by 0 bases and J by 0 bases, leaving 9 bases between them. A multiplex PCR was run with 60 Vbeta primers and 13 Jbeta primers. TCRdb keeps only in-frame clones here, not all; method: immunoSEQ multiplex PCR. The sample records about 150,000 clones, roughly 70% being singletons. The data were obtained in a study of cytomegalovirus exposure and HLA in healthy donors. The study, taken as a whole, reports: In a later analysis, several top co-occurrence clusters appeared linked to parvovirus B19, influenza, CMV and Epstein-Barr virus. When analyzed later, a missense DCLRE1C variant was found to be linked to TCR beta V- and J-gene trimming.

This chain connects TRBV5-8 to TRBJ2-2, with TRBD1 as a possible D gene (5 bases). The specimen was PBMCs. This receptor was taken from a man aged 30-40 years in good health and CMV-seronegative. The CDR3 spells CASSLGQFANTGELFF. The CDR3 bases are TGTGCCAGCAGCTTGGGACAGTTCGCGAACACCGGGGAGCTGTTTTTT.